A selection of T cell receptor beta chains follows, all from one sample in a study of T cells after yellow fever vaccination. TCRdb itself ran the 5' RACE reads through MiXCR, one entry per CDR3 protein. The sample records 50,000 to 65,000 distinct CDR3 sequences, around 6.7% being singletons. The sequencing here drew on CD8+ T cells not binding an NS4B(214-222) dextramer, sorted from PBMCs, taken more than 35 days after the first yellow fever vaccination. Receptors were obtained from a man between 18 and 35 years old who received the YFV17D yellow fever vaccine. The CDR3 runs from the conserved cysteine through the conserved F or W. The D gene is left open where the match is weak. The size entry is marked missing in some rows and otherwise reads once, few, many or a size class.

size: .
D: TRBD1
V: TRBV29-1
J: TRBJ2-7
CDR3: CSVTDRGLVYEQYF
DNA: TGCAGCGTTACCGACAGGGGGCTCGTCTACGAGCAGTACTTC

size: many
D: .
V: TRBV11-2
J: TRBJ2-3
CDR3: CASTPEATDTQYF
DNA: TGTGCCAGCACCCCGGAGGCCACAGATACGCAGTATTTT

size: few
D: .
V: TRBV7-9
J: TRBJ1-5
CDR3: CASSLAVAGYPEPQHF
DNA: TGTGCCAGCAGCTTAGCTGTGGCCGGGTACCCAGAGCCCCAGCATTTT

size: many
D: TRBD1
V: TRBV4-1
J: TRBJ1-2
CDR3: CASSQGRGLSNYGYTF
DNA: TGCGCCAGCAGCCAAGGCAGGGGGCTCTCTAACTATGGCTACACCTTC

size: once
D: .
V: TRBV4-1
J: TRBJ2-1
CDR3: CASSQVGLEQFF
DNA: TGCGCCAGCAGCCAAGTGGGGCTTGAGCAGTTCTTC

size: .
D: TRBD2
V: TRBV15
J: TRBJ2-5
CDR3: CATRASGGNQETQYF
DNA: TGTGCCACCAGAGCAAGCGGGGGAAACCAAGAGACCCAGTACTTC

size: few
D: .
V: TRBV13
J: TRBJ2-1
CDR3: CASSLGLGDSYNEQFF
DNA: TGTGCCAGCAGCTTAGGCCTTGGGGACTCATACAATGAGCAGTTCTTC

size: .
D: TRBD1
V: TRBV6-4
J: TRBJ2-3
CDR3: CASSEGTGGTDTQYF
DNA: TGTGCCAGCAGTGAGGGGACAGGGGGCACAGATACGCAGTATTTT

size: few
D: .
V: TRBV5-4
J: TRBJ2-1
CDR3: CASSFYTENEQFF
DNA: TGTGCCAGCAGCTTCTACACGGAGAATGAGCAGTTCTTC

size: few
D: .
V: TRBV5-5
J: TRBJ2-1
CDR3: CASSLVAGTQSSYNEQFF
DNA: TGTGCCAGCAGCTTGGTAGCTGGGACTCAGAGCTCCTACAATGAGCAGTTCTTC

size: once
D: .
V: TRBV19
J: TRBJ2-1
CDR3: CASSIDTTLSYEQFF
DNA: TGTGCCAGTAGTATAGATACGACCCTGAGTTATGAGCAGTTCTTC

size: .
D: .
V: TRBV11-2
J: TRBJ2-5
CDR3: CASSYPFLGKETQYF
DNA: TGTGCCAGCAGCTACCCCTTCCTAGGGAAAGAGACCCAGTACTTC

size: few
D: .
V: TRBV7-9
J: TRBJ2-1
CDR3: CASSPSGANEQFF
DNA: TGTGCCAGCAGCCCCTCAGGGGCCAATGAGCAGTTCTTC

size: few
D: TRBD2
V: TRBV5-5
J: TRBJ2-3
CDR3: CASSPGLAGGWGTDTQYF
DNA: TGTGCCAGCAGCCCCGGACTAGCGGGGGGGTGGGGCACAGATACGCAGTATTTT

size: many
D: .
V: TRBV7-8
J: TRBJ2-5
CDR3: CASSPQETQYF
DNA: TGTGCCAGCAGCCCGCAAGAGACCCAGTACTTC

size: many
D: TRBD2
V: TRBV11-2
J: TRBJ2-1
CDR3: CASSLVKGGLAGDSEQFF
DNA: TGTGCCAGCAGCTTAGTTAAGGGCGGGCTAGCGGGGGACAGTGAGCAGTTCTTC

size: few
D: TRBD1
V: TRBV11-1
J: TRBJ2-1
CDR3: CASGQGVYNEQFF
DNA: TGTGCCAGCGGGCAGGGGGTTTACAATGAGCAGTTCTTC

size: many
D: .
V: TRBV7-6
J: TRBJ2-2
CDR3: CASSLVASVGTGELFF
DNA: TGTGCCAGCAGCTTAGTGGCAAGTGTTGGCACCGGGGAGCTGTTTTTT

size: many
D: .
V: TRBV5-1
J: TRBJ2-5
CDR3: CASSLDSPGGQETQYF
DNA: TGCGCCAGCAGCTTGGATAGTCCAGGCGGTCAAGAGACCCAGTACTTC

size: .
D: .
V: TRBV9
J: TRBJ2-5
CDR3: CASSVVGAHQETQYF
DNA: TGTGCCAGCAGCGTAGTGGGGGCCCACCAAGAGACCCAGTACTTC

size: few
D: .
V: TRBV29-1
J: TRBJ1-1
CDR3: CSVVQGGTEAFF
DNA: TGCAGCGTTGTGCAGGGAGGAACTGAAGCTTTCTTT

size: few
D: .
V: TRBV15
J: TRBJ1-2
CDR3: CATSVGRTPVNGYTF
DNA: TGTGCCACCAGCGTAGGGAGGACGCCTGTTAATGGCTACACCTTC

size: few
D: .
V: TRBV19
J: TRBJ2-5
CDR3: CASRPTRGPQETQYF
DNA: TGTGCCAGCAGGCCCACCCGGGGACCACAAGAGACCCAGTACTTC

size: few
D: TRBD1
V: TRBV12-3/TRBV12-4
J: TRBJ1-5
CDR3: CASSQGGTNQPQHF
DNA: TGTGCCAGCAGTCAGGGGGGGACCAATCAGCCCCAGCATTTT

size: .
D: .
V: TRBV12-3/TRBV12-4
J: TRBJ1-5
CDR3: CASSLGALQPQHF
DNA: TGTGCCAGCAGTTTAGGGGCACTTCAGCCCCAGCATTTT

size: few
D: .
V: TRBV6-5
J: TRBJ2-1
CDR3: CASSYSLDSNEQFF
DNA: TGTGCCAGCAGTTACTCGCTTGACAGTAATGAGCAGTTCTTC